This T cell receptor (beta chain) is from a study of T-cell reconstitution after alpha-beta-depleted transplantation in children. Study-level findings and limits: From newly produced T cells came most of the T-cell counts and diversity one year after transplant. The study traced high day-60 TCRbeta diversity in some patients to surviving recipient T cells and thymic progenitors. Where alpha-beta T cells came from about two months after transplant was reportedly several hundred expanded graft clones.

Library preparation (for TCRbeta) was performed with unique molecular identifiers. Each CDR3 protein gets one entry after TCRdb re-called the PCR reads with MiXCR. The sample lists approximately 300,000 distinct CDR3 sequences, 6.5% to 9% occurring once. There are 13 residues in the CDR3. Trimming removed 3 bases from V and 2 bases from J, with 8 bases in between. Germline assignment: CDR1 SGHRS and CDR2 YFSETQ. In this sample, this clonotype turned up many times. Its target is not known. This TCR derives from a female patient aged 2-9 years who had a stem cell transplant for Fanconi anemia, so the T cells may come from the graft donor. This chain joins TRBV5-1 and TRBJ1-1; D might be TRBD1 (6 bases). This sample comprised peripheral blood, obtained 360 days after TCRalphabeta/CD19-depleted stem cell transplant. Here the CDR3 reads CASSSGANTEAFF. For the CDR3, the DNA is TGCGCCAGCAGCTCAGGGGCCAACACTGAAGCTTTCTTT.